This T cell receptor beta chain was identified during a study of glioma-infiltrating T cells after dendritic cell vaccination. Looking at the study overall: Between about 2002 and 2012, patients got autologous tumor lysate-pulsed dendritic cell vaccines.

Assay: immunoSEQ multiplex PCR; the TCRdb copy retains only in-frame clones and omits some. The sample carries roughly 85,000 clones, 85% recorded once. Worth noting for this clone: The antigen remains unidentified.

Overall study results and limits: Patients with more pretreatment TILs had longer time to progression and survival.

As to time point: after dendritic cell vaccination, including at tumor progression/relapse. None of the glioblastoma patients had an isocitrate dehydrogenase mutation. The trim removed 7 bases at V and 7 bases at J, leaving 7 bases unmatched. There are 15 residues in the CDR3. Germline V gives CDR1 SNHLY, CDR2 FYNNEI. Material: blood, obtained after dendritic cell vaccination. This TCR came from a human donor with glioblastoma. The chain has TRBV2 and TRBJ2-2, with TRBD2 identical over 12 bases. CDR3 in amino acids: CASTRLAGAGGELFF. In nucleotides, the CDR3 is TGTGCCAGCACCCGACTAGCGGGAGCTGGCGGGGAGCTGTTTTTT. Variable domain in full (rest from reference TRBV2 and TRBJ2-2): EPEVTQTPSHQVTQMGQEVILRCVPISNHLYFYWYRQILGQKVEFLVSFYNNEISEKSEIFDDQFSVERPDGSNFTLKIRSTKLEDSAMYFCASTRLAGAGGELFFGEGSRLTVL.